This TCR beta chain was documented in a study of T cells in Graves' hyperthyroidism and ophthalmopathy. Overall study context: The authors collected peripheral blood at initial diagnosis, before any treatment.

The table lists this clonotype with many counts. Its specificity is unknown. Amplified regions were TCR beta CDR3 sequences from RNA transcripts. Initially, a first-round RT-PCR of the TCR CDR3 employed the HTBI primer set. One entry per CDR3 protein results from TCRdb running MiXCR on the multiplex PCR reads. The sample yields hundreds of thousands of distinct CDR3 sequences, about 13% seen once. The study, taken as a whole, reports: Clonotypes that were expanded in thyroid above 0.001 mostly appeared in blood too.

Thyroid ultrasound, orbital computed tomography, clinical symptoms, and serum thyroxine and TRAb underpinned diagnoses. Trimming shortened V by 0 bases and J by 3 bases, and 12 bases separated the two germline ends. Germline CDR1 and CDR2: LGHDT and YNNKEL (reference sequence). There are 16 residues in the CDR3. The specimen sequenced was blood. The rearrangement links TRBV3-1 to TRBJ2-1; D perhaps matches TRBD1 (6 bases). This TCR was sampled from a woman under 30 with Graves' hyperthyroidism. The CDR3 loop is CASSQDLTTGYNEQFF. CDR3 coding DNA: TGTGCCAGCAGCCAAGATTTGACGACAGGCTACAATGAGCAGTTCTTC.